Listed here are 19 T cell receptor beta chains from one sample, sequenced in a study of shared clonotypes between healthy human individuals. Generated by immunoSEQ multiplex PCR, the TCRdb table keeps only in-frame clones and is missing some. The sample has about 610,000 clones; approximately 97% are singletons. Sequencing was performed on naive CD4+ T cells sorted from blood. The subset here: CD45RA+ positively selected. The receptors derive from a woman in her thirties in good health.

This rearrangement joins TRBV27 to TRBJ1-1, with TRBD1 matching over 10 bases. With V trimmed by 6 bases and J by 6 bases, 4 bases remained unmatched. Germline CDR1 reads MNHEY; CDR2 reads SMNVEV (reference sequence). This CDR3 is built from 13 residues. The CDR3 coding sequence is TGTGCCAGCAGGCGACAGGGGGCCCCTGAAGCTTTCTTT. Residues: CASRRQGAPEAFF.

The chain joins TRBV28 to TRBJ1-4; D gene uncertain. CDR3 length: 16 amino acids. Germline V lookup: CDR1 MDHEN, CDR2 SYDVKM. V was trimmed by 8 bases and J by 0 bases, leaving 16 bases between them. The CDR3 DNA sequence: TGTGCCAGCTTAGATGCGGAGAGGGCAACTAATGAAAAACTGTTTTTT. Protein sequence: CASLDAERATNEKLFF.

The chain has TRBV9 and TRBJ1-2, with 7 bases lining up with TRBD1. Per the germline V gene, CDR1 is SGDLS and CDR2 is YYNGEE. The junction had 5 bases not matched to a gene; V was cut back by 3 bases and J by 6 bases. The CDR3 has 13 residues. CDR3 in amino acids: CASSAGTEHGYTF. CDR3 nucleotide sequence: TGTGCCAGCAGCGCGGGGACAGAACATGGCTACACCTTC.

Written as DNA, the CDR3 is TGTGCCAGCAGGCCATGGTCAGGGGGCAGCAACACTGAAGCTTTCTTT. This gives the protein CASRPWSGGSNTEAFF. The V call is TRBV27, the J call TRBJ1-1, with TRBD1 identical over 8 bases. The CDR3 is made up of 16 amino acids. Germline V gives CDR1 MNHEY, CDR2 SMNVEV (reference sequence). V shed 6 bases, J shed 2 bases, and the junction held 11 bases outside the gene matches.

This clone came up a few times. The V gene is TRBV7-9, the J gene TRBJ1-5; 8 nucleotides align to TRBD1. The length of the CDR3 is 13 residues. V shed 5 bases and J 6 bases; nucleotides not matched to a gene: 3. Per the germline V gene, CDR1 is SEHNR and CDR2 is FQNEAQ (reference sequence). CDR3 DNA sequence: TGTGCCAGCAGCGCAACAGGGGGTCAGCCCCAGCATTTT. Amino acids: CASSATGGQPQHF.

The CDR3 region has the DNA TGTGCCAGCAGTCCGCGGGACAGAAGCTCTGGAAACACCATATATTTT. Translation: CASSPRDRSSGNTIYF. This chain uses TRBV28 with TRBJ1-3; 7 nucleotides align to TRBD1. Looked up from germline, CDR1 is MDHEN and CDR2 is SYDVKM. This CDR3 comprises 16 residues. Trimming at V came to 5 bases and at J to 0 bases, leaving 7 bases not matched to a gene. The entire variable domain, with the rest obtained from reference TRBV28 and TRBJ1-3, is as follows: DVKVTQSSRYLVKRTGEKVFLECVQDMDHENMFWYRQDPGLGLRLIYFSYDVKMKEKGDIPEGYSVSREKKERFSLILESASTNQTSMYLCASSPRDRSSGNTIYFGEGSWLTVV.

This chain links TRBV5-1 with TRBJ2-7, with D uncertain. Germline V lookup: CDR1 SGHRS, CDR2 YFSETQ. The CDR3 runs to 14 residues. V was shortened by 0 bases and J by 3 bases, with 10 bases between the two germline ends. In DNA form, the CDR3 reads TGCGCCAGCAGCTTGGGGCTTGGAATCTACGAGCAGTACTTC. Protein: CASSLGLGIYEQYF.

The chain employs TRBV18 and TRBJ1-5; TRBD1 is a possible D gene (6 bases). V dropped 3 bases and J dropped 3 bases, with 12 bases sitting between them. Germline CDR1 and CDR2: KGHSH and LQKENI. The length of the CDR3 is 15 residues. The chain's CDR3 is CASSPGDTYNQPQHF. CDR3 nucleotide sequence: TGTGCCAGCTCACCCGGGGACACCTACAATCAGCCCCAGCATTTT.

The J gene is TRBJ1-1, the V gene TRBV6-4; D is possibly TRBD1 (5 bases). The CDR3 contains 14 residues. V gave up 5 bases and J gave up 4 bases, with 14 bases separating them. The germline V gene has CDR1 MRHNA and CDR2 SNTAGT. The CDR3 sequence: CASSKGSSPTEAFF. CDR3 bases: TGTGCCAGCAGTAAGGGGTCCTCTCCCACTGAAGCTTTCTTT.

The rearrangement joins TRBV6-6 to TRBJ2-7; TRBD1 aligns across 9 bases. The CDR3 sequence is 16 residues long. The J segment lost 5 bases and the V segment lost 6 bases, leaving 14 bases of the junction unmatched. Germline CDR1 is MNHNY and CDR2 is SVGAGI (reference sequence). CDR3 region: CASRVTGTGISHEQYF. In nucleotides, the CDR3 is TGTGCCAGCAGAGTAACCGGGACAGGGATTTCCCACGAGCAGTACTTC.

As for this clone: This sample also contains other DNA sequences that code for the same CDR3. The V call is TRBV5-1, the J call TRBJ2-1; 9 positions agree with TRBD2. The CDR3 sequence is 16 residues long. Germline V gene data show CDR1 as SGHRS and CDR2 as YFSETQ. J was trimmed by 0 bases and V by 0 bases; bases with no gene match: 1. The CDR3 DNA is TGCGCCAGCAGCTTGGGTAGCGGGAGCTCCTACAATGAGCAGTTCTTC. Translated, it gives CASSLGSGSSYNEQFF.

In the case of this clone: This specimen includes other DNA sequences encoding the same CDR3. The chain carries TRBV18 and TRBJ2-7; the D is unclear. This CDR3 is built from 12 residues. V gave up 3 bases and J gave up 0 bases, with 3 bases separating them. Germline V CDR1 and CDR2: KGHSH, LQKENI. The CDR3 region is CASSPDSYEQYF. As DNA, the CDR3 is TGTGCCAGCTCACCCGACTCCTACGAGCAGTACTTC.

In DNA form, the CDR3 reads TGTGCCAGCAGCCGAGAATGGGCGGGGGAGCAGTACTTC. This translates into CASSREWAGEQYF. This chain links TRBV14 with TRBJ2-7, with D perhaps TRBD2 (6 bases). There are 13 residues in the CDR3. With 4 bases removed from V and 7 bases from J, the gap between germline ends came to 14 bases. CDR1 and CDR2 from the germline V gene are SGHDN and FVKESK. Supplemented by reference TRBV14 and TRBJ2-7, the full variable domain reads EAGVTQFPSHSVIEKGQTVTLRCDPISGHDNLYWYRRVMGKEIKFLLHFVKESKQDESGMPNNRFLAERTGGTYSTLKVQPAELEDSGVYFCASSREWAGEQYFGPGTRLTVT.

V gene TRBV7-9 combines with J gene TRBJ2-7, with TRBD2 identical over 15 bases. The length of the CDR3 is 16 residues. The V and J ends lost 5 bases and 4 bases, in that order; junction bases with no gene match: 6. Germline V gene lookup returns CDR1 SEHNR and CDR2 FQNEAQ (reference sequence). CDR3 nucleotide sequence: TGTGCCAGCAGCGCCGGGGGGACTAGCGGGAGGTACGAGCAGTACTTC. It yields the protein CASSAGGTSGRYEQYF.

This chain uses TRBV19 with TRBJ2-2; TRBD2 might be the D (5 bases). The CDR3 runs 16 residues. Germline lookup yields CDR1 LNHDA and CDR2 SQIVND (reference sequence). With 5 bases removed from V and 0 bases from J, the gap between germline ends came to 13 bases. CDR3 nucleotides: TGTGCCAGTAGTCTGAGCGGACTCACGAACACCGGGGAGCTGTTTTTT. This codes for CASSLSGLTNTGELFF.

The V and J genes are TRBV7-3 and TRBJ2-1; 11 nucleotides match TRBD2. V shed 3 bases and J 13 bases; nucleotides not matched to a gene: 2. The germline CDR1 and CDR2 sequences are SGHTA and FQGTGA. The length of the CDR3 is 12 residues. This CDR3 is CASSLTSGTQFF. The CDR3 bases are TGTGCCAGCAGCTTGACTAGCGGGACCCAGTTCTTC.

V and J are TRBV10-3 and TRBJ1-1; a weak D match, TRBD1 (5 bases). This CDR3 has 13 residues. The V gene's germline CDR1 is ENHRY and CDR2 SYGVKD. Deletions cut 8 bases from V and 3 bases from J, with 13 bases between. CDR3 residues: CAIQGTEDTEAFF. CDR3 DNA sequence: TGTGCCATCCAGGGCACAGAGGACACTGAAGCTTTCTTT.

V usage is TRBV5-1 and J usage is TRBJ2-2; D gene uncertain. The length of the CDR3 is 15 residues. With 4 bases removed from V and 2 bases from J, the gap between germline ends came to 12 bases. Germline V CDR1 and CDR2: SGHRS, YFSETQ. CDR3 nucleotide sequence: TGCGCCAGCAGCGCGCGGAGAGAAAACACCGGGGAGCTGTTTTTT. It codes for CASSARRENTGELFF.

This sequence joins TRBV6-5 and TRBJ1-4; 7 bases match TRBD1. The CDR3 is 14 amino acids. Germline CDR1 is MNHEY and CDR2 is SVGAGI. The V segment lost 0 bases and the J segment 5 bases; nucleotides outside the gene matches: 0. CDR3: CASSYSRGNEKLFF. The CDR3 nucleotides read TGTGCCAGCAGTTACTCCAGGGGGAATGAAAAACTGTTTTTT.